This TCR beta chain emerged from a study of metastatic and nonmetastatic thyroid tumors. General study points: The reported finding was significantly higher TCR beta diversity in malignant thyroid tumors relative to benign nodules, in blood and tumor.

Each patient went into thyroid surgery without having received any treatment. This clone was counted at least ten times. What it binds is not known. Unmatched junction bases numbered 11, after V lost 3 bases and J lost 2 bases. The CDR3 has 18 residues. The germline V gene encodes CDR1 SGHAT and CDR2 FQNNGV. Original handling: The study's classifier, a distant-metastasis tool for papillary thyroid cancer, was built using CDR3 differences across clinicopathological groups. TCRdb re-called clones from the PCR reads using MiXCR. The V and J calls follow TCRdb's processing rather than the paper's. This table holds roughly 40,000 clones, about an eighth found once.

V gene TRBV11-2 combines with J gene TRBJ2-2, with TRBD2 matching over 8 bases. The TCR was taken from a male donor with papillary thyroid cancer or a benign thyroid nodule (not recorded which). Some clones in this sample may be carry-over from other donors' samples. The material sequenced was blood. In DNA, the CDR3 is TGTGCCAGCAGCTTCCTCGGCCGACTAGCGCGAAACACCGGGGAGCTGTTTTTT. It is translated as CASSFLGRLARNTGELFF. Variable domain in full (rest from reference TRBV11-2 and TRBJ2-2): EAGVAQSPRYKIIEKRQSVAFWCNPISGHATLYWYQQILGQGPKLLIQFQNNGVVDDSQLPKDRFSAERLKGVDSTLKIQPAKLEDSAVYLCASSFLGRLARNTGELFFGEGSRLTVL.